One T cell receptor (beta chain) is described in this entry. The CDR3 extends over 20 amino acids. Trimming took 0 bases from V and 3 from J; bases not matched to a gene: 19. Per germline, CDR1 LGHNT and CDR2 FRNRAP. This sample was included in a study of OX40 agonist ivuxolimab in advanced cancers. The overall study: Hepatocellular carcinoma, melanoma, renal cell or head and neck cancer was diagnosed in the dose-escalation patients. Of the patients, three showed partial responses, one with hepatocellular carcinoma and two with cutaneous melanoma.

Clones were sequenced by immunoSEQ multiplex PCR, and TCRdb holds only the in-frame ones, with some missing. This table has over 55,000 clones, roughly 84% appearing once. The chain couples TRBV12-5 to TRBJ2-7; 8 positions agree with TRBD2. The source material was CD4+ or CD8+ T cells sorted from blood, sampled in a trial of the OX40 agonist ivuxolimab. The receptor was derived from an adult with an advanced solid tumor such as melanoma, head and neck, liver or kidney cancer. The CDR3 region is CASGLVRPQTSEYSIYEQYF. The CDR3 region has the DNA TGTGCTAGTGGTTTGGTACGGCCTCAGACTAGCGAGTATAGTATCTACGAGCAGTACTTC.